This TCR beta chain was observed in a study of patients and donors after allogeneic stem cell transplantation. The V gene's germline CDR1 is DFQATT and CDR2 SNEGSKA (reference sequence). The CDR3 totals 12 residues. Trimming removed 6 bases at V and 2 bases at J, with 11 bases between. MiXCR, run by TCRdb on the RT-PCR reads, gives a single entry per CDR3 protein. Of 800,000 to 1,000,000 distinct CDR3 sequences in the sample, roughly 18% are singletons; the top ten hold around 5.5%. What was sequenced was blood, either unsorted or a sorted T cell fraction (not recorded which). V and J are TRBV20-1 and TRBJ2-7; D gene uncertain. The receptor's source is a human donor who was either an allogeneic HSCT recipient or a stem cell or donor lymphocyte infusion donor (not recorded which). It is not recorded whose cells these are; they may come from a transplant donor. CDR3 residues: CSAPESTYEQYF. The CDR3 coding sequence is TGCAGTGCCCCGGAATCCACCTACGAGCAGTACTTC.